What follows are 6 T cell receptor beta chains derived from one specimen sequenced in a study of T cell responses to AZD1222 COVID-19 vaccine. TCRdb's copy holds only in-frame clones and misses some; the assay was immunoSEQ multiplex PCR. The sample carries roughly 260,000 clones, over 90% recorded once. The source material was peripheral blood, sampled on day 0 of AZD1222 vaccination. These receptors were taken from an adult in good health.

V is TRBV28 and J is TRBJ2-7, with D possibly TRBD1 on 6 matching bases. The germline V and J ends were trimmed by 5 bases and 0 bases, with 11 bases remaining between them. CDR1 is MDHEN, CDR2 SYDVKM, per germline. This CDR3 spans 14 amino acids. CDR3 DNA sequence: TGTGCCAGCAGTCCTCAGGGGTACTCCTACGAGCAGTACTTC. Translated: CASSPQGYSYEQYF.

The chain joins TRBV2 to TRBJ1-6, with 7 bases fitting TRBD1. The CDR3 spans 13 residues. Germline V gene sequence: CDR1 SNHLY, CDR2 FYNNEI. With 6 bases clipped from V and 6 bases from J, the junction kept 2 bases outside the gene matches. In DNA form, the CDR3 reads TGTGCCAGCAGGACAGGGCGTAATTCACCCCTCCACTTT. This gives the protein CASRTGRNSPLHF.

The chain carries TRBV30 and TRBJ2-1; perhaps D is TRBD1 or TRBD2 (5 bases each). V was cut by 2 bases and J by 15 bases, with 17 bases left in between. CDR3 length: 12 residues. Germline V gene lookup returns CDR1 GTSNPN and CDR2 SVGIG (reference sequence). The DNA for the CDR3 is TGTGCCTGGAGTCCAGAGGGGCGCCGGCTGTTCTTC. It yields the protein CAWSPEGRRLFF.

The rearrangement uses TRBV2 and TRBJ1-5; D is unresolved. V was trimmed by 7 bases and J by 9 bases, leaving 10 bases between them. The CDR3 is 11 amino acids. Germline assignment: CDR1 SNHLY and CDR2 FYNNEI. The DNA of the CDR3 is TGTGCCAGCACGGACTCGGGGCCCCAGCATTTT. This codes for CASTDSGPQHF.

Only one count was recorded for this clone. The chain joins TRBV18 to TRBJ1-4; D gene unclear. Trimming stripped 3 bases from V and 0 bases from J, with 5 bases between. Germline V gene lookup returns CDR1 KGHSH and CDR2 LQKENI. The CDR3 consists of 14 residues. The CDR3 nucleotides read TGTGCCAGCTCACCGGAGTCAACTAATGAAAAACTGTTTTTT. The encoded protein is CASSPESTNEKLFF.

Here the CDR3 DNA reads TGTGCCAGCAGTTGGCCCTTGACACCTAGGAGCTCCTACGAGCAGTACTTC. This gives the protein CASSWPLTPRSSYEQYF. V is TRBV28 and J is TRBJ2-7; D gene uncertain. CDR1 and CDR2 (germline): MDHEN, SYDVKM. The V end was cut by 4 bases, the J end by 0 bases, with 19 bases between. This CDR3 has 17 amino acids. Full variable domain (rest looked up from reference TRBV28 and TRBJ2-7): DVKVTQSSRYLVKRTGEKVFLECVQDMDHENMFWYRQDPGLGLRLIYFSYDVKMKEKGDIPEGYSVSREKKERFSLILESASTNQTSMYLCASSWPLTPRSSYEQYFGPGTRLTVT.